The entry below describes one T cell receptor beta chain. CDR1 LGHDT and CDR2 YNNKEL come from the germline V gene (reference sequence). V dropped 6 bases and J dropped 3 bases, with 12 bases sitting between them. The CDR3 has 14 amino acids. This specimen comes from a study of blood T cell repertoires in COVID-19. Turning to the study itself: Spain, Italy and the United States supplied samples that represented acute and convalescent COVID-19. From T cells, B-cell-depleted T cells, or PBMCs came the material, which was cDNA or gDNA.

Original handling: The authors estimated nucleated cell counts from reference gene primer amplification. Data came from immunoSEQ multiplex PCR; TCRdb stores just in-frame clones and leaves some out. V and J calls plus clone size are reproduced from that table; the DNA served to infer D and trimming. The table has 200,000 to 300,000 clones, around 87% seen once. Material: peripheral blood. This chain joins TRBV3-1 (or the pseudogene TRBV3-2) and TRBJ1-3; a weak D match, TRBD1 (6 bases). The clonotype was recovered from a woman in her forties who had recovered from COVID-19. CDR3 amino acids: CASRHTGNGNTIYF. CDR3 sequence (DNA): TGTGCCAGCAGGCACACAGGGAATGGAAACACCATATATTTT.